This T cell receptor beta chain was found in a study of response to subunit inactivated influenza vaccine (dated by TCRdb to 2016 to 2019). Background on the whole study: Deep quantitative profiling of the T cell receptor repertoire was used in the study to follow responses to a trivalent subunit inactivated influenza vaccine.

Findings and caveats that apply to the study as a whole: According to the authors, only a limited number of new T cells may be recruited by each seasonal influenza vaccination.

In its sample, this clonotype was seen a few times. This receptor's antigen is unknown. Per-base qualities were not stored, and no clone one base away is much larger. Library construction relied on RT-PCR. The run used an Illumina HiSeq 2500. Starting from the raw public reads, TCRdb applied fastp trimming at Q25, assembled clones with MiXCR and retained in-frame beta chains. Rows with a matching CDR3 protein are joined into one entry that keeps the most common DNA and genes. Here the sample has almost 250,000 distinct CDR3 sequences; roughly an eighth occur a single time. The ten largest clones represent 7.8% of the sample. The CDR3 goes from the cysteine to the phenylalanine over 15 residues. This entry keeps only the CDR3 DNA: 45 bases, framed from base 1. From the germline V gene (reference sequence), CDR1 is MNHEY and CDR2 is SMNVEV. V ends up 0 bases short and J 3 bases short, with an unmatched junction base count of 4.

Recombination connected TRBV27 to TRBJ2-7, with 8 middle bases fitting TRBD2. The TCR originated in a man aged 50 to 59 who received an inactivated influenza vaccine. Donor details come from another sample of the same person, matched by shared clones. The sequences come from non-naive T cells sorted from PBMCs, collected approximately 15 days before vaccination. The sample's cell subset or site label, decoded: memory T cell fraction. The DNA sequence is TGTGCCAGCAGTTTATCGGTCAGCGGGAGCTACGAGCAGTACTTC. This sequence encodes CASSLSVSGSYEQYF.